One sample yielded the 4 T cell receptor beta chains listed below, sequenced in a study of blood T cell repertoires in COVID-19. Sequencing was performed with immunoSEQ multiplex PCR; in TCRdb, only in-frame clones are kept and a portion is missing. The sample lists around 100,000 clones, roughly nine tenths occurring once. The sample consisted of peripheral blood. All receptors derive from a man in his 60s with acute or convalescent COVID-19.

The chain carries TRBV19 and TRBJ1-5; TRBD1 aligns across 7 bases. From germline, CDR1 is LNHDA and CDR2 SQIVND (reference sequence). V lost 4 bases to trimming and J lost 5 bases; unmatched junction nucleotides: 8. This CDR3 contains 15 residues. The CDR3 spells CASSSQTGEDQPQHF. Here the CDR3 DNA reads TGTGCCAGTAGTAGCCAAACAGGGGAAGATCAGCCCCAGCATTTT.

The rearrangement uses TRBV2 and TRBJ2-6; D unresolved. The CDR3 is made up of 16 amino acids. Looked up from germline, CDR1 is SNHLY and CDR2 is FYNNEI. Between the trimmed V and J ends, which lost 3 bases and 4 bases, there was a span of 13 bases. This CDR3 is CASSEYPGSGANVLTF. The CDR3 DNA sequence: TGTGCCAGCAGTGAGTATCCGGGTTCGGGGGCCAACGTCCTGACTTTC.

Note on this clone: The junction shows a germline mismatch at one end, possibly a read error. J is TRBJ1-2 and V is TRBV5-1, with D possibly matching TRBD1 (5 bases). The CDR3 spans 14 residues. The germline gives CDR1 SGHRS, CDR2 YFSETQ. The CDR3 reads CARSDGGSGYGYTF. The CDR3 nucleotides are TGCGCCCGCAGCGACGGGGGGTCGGGCTATGGCTACACCTTC. The entire variable domain, with the rest obtained from reference TRBV5-1 and TRBJ1-2, is as follows: KAGVTQTPRYLIKTRGQQVTLSCSPISGHRSVSWYQQTPGQGLQFLFEYFSETQRNKGNFPGRFSGRQFSNSRSEMNVSTLELGDSALYLCARSDGGSGYGYTFGSGTRLTVV.

The V gene is TRBV9, the J gene TRBJ2-2; TRBD2 matches at 9 bases. The junction had 10 bases not matched to a gene; V was cut back by 0 bases and J by 1 base. The CDR3 contains 19 residues. Germline V gives CDR1 SGDLS, CDR2 YYNGEE. The CDR3 spells CASSVGFRGRAQNTGELFF. CDR3 coding DNA: TGTGCCAGCAGCGTAGGATTTCGCGGGAGGGCCCAGAACACCGGGGAGCTGTTTTTT. Full variable domain (rest looked up from reference TRBV9 and TRBJ2-2): DSGVTQTPKHLITATGQRVTLRCSPRSGDLSVYWYQQSLDQGLQFLIQYYNGEERAKGNILERFSAQQFPDLHSELNLSSLELGDSALYFCASSVGFRGRAQNTGELFFGEGSRLTVL.